A selection of T cell receptor beta chains follows, all from one sample in a study of spatial heterogeneity in lung cancer. TCRdb reprocessed the 5' RACE reads via MiXCR and lists one record per CDR3 protein. The sample lists under 25,000 distinct CDR3 sequences, more than 8% seen once, with 35% to 40% in the top ten. The material was PBMCs, obtained at follow-up. The receptors shown here come from a female donor with early-stage non-small cell lung cancer. Both conserved end residues are part of each CDR3. A D gene is named only where the DNA matches it firmly. Expanded clones are given a class, and other clones once, few, many or no size at all.

J gene: TRBJ1-1; V gene: TRBV14; clone size: many; D gene: TRBD1; CDR3 DNA: TGTGCCAGCAGCGGACAGGGACGTATGAACACTGAAGCTTTCTTT; CDR3 protein: CASSGQGRMNTEAFF
J gene: TRBJ2-1; V gene: TRBV11-2; clone size: few; D gene: TRBD2; CDR3 DNA: TGTGCCAGCAGCTTAATTAGCGGGAGGGCTCGGAATGAGCAGTTCTTC; CDR3 protein: CASSLISGRARNEQFF
J gene: TRBJ2-7; V gene: TRBV25-1; clone size: many; D gene: TRBD1; CDR3 DNA: TGTGCCAGCAGTGTCCGGACAGGGGGCTTTTGGGAGCAGTACTTC; CDR3 protein: CASSVRTGGFWEQYF
J gene: TRBJ2-1; V gene: TRBV24-1; clone size: many; D gene: .; CDR3 DNA: TGTGCCACCAGTGATGCGGGAACAGGGTTAAGGGTCGATGAGCAGTTCTTC; CDR3 protein: CATSDAGTGLRVDEQFF
J gene: TRBJ2-7; V gene: TRBV20-1; clone size: .; D gene: .; CDR3 DNA: TGCAGTGCTAGGGGATATGATACCTACGAGCAGTACTTC; CDR3 protein: CSARGYDTYEQYF
J gene: TRBJ2-1; V gene: TRBV24-1; clone size: .; D gene: TRBD1; CDR3 DNA: TGTGCCACCAGTGGAAGTCCCGGGACAGGGTTCGCCTACAATGAGCAGTTCTTC; CDR3 protein: CATSGSPGTGFAYNEQFF
J gene: TRBJ2-3; V gene: TRBV5-1; clone size: many; D gene: .; CDR3 DNA: TGCGCCAGCAGCGCGCCCGCGGGCACAGATACGCAGTATTTT; CDR3 protein: CASSAPAGTDTQYF
J gene: TRBJ2-3; V gene: TRBV10-2; clone size: .; D gene: TRBD2; CDR3 DNA: TGCGCCAGCAGTGAGTCAAGCAGGCGGGAGGAGAGCACAGATACGCAGTATTTT; CDR3 protein: CASSESSRREESTDTQYF
J gene: TRBJ1-3; V gene: TRBV12-3/TRBV12-4; clone size: few; D gene: .; CDR3 DNA: TGTGCCAGCACCCATTCCACCCTCAGGGGTTCTGGAAACACCATATATTTT; CDR3 protein: CASTHSTLRGSGNTIYF
J gene: TRBJ1-4; V gene: TRBV5-5; clone size: .; D gene: .; CDR3 DNA: TGTGCCAGCAGCTTGGCCCCCAGAGGGACTAATGAAAAACTGTTTTTT; CDR3 protein: CASSLAPRGTNEKLFF
J gene: TRBJ2-7; V gene: TRBV29-1; clone size: many; D gene: TRBD1; CDR3 DNA: TGCAGCGCCGGGACAGGGGCCTACGAGCAGTACTTC; CDR3 protein: CSAGTGAYEQYF
J gene: TRBJ1-3; V gene: TRBV4-3; clone size: many; D gene: .; CDR3 DNA: TGCGCCAGCAGCCATACGGGGTCTGGAAACACCATATATTTT; CDR3 protein: CASSHTGSGNTIYF
J gene: TRBJ1-5; V gene: TRBV6-5; clone size: many; D gene: .; CDR3 DNA: TGTGCCAGCAGTTACTCGAGGGGTCAGCCCCAGCATTTT; CDR3 protein: CASSYSRGQPQHF
J gene: TRBJ1-1; V gene: TRBV5-1; clone size: many; D gene: .; CDR3 DNA: TGCGCCAGCAGCTTCGGGAGTTTTGCCACTGAAGCTTTCTTT; CDR3 protein: CASSFGSFATEAFF
J gene: TRBJ2-3; V gene: TRBV29-1; clone size: many; D gene: .; CDR3 DNA: TGCAGCGTTGGATGGTCTAGTAGCACAGATACGCAGTATTTT; CDR3 protein: CSVGWSSSTDTQYF
J gene: TRBJ2-7; V gene: TRBV20-1; clone size: many; D gene: .; CDR3 DNA: TGCAGTGCTAGCCTGTTGGCGGGCTACGAGCAGTACTTC; CDR3 protein: CSASLLAGYEQYF
J gene: TRBJ1-2; V gene: TRBV28; clone size: many; D gene: .; CDR3 DNA: TGTGCCAGCACTATCACAGGGAACTATGGCTACACCTTC; CDR3 protein: CASTITGNYGYTF
J gene: TRBJ1-2; V gene: TRBV3-1; clone size: many; D gene: .; CDR3 DNA: TGTGCCAGCAGCCAAGATCTTGGGCAGCTCTATGGCTACACCTTC; CDR3 protein: CASSQDLGQLYGYTF
J gene: TRBJ2-2; V gene: TRBV28; clone size: many; D gene: .; CDR3 DNA: TGTGCCAGCAGTAGGCGATCGGGGCTAAACACCGGGGAGCTGTTTTTT; CDR3 protein: CASSRRSGLNTGELFF
J gene: TRBJ1-1; V gene: TRBV5-1; clone size: few; D gene: .; CDR3 DNA: TGCGCCAGCAAACCTGGGGTAATGAACACTGAAGCTTTCTTT; CDR3 protein: CASKPGVMNTEAFF
J gene: TRBJ2-5; V gene: TRBV6-1; clone size: many; D gene: TRBD1; CDR3 DNA: TGTGCCAGCAGTCCGGGACTTACAGGGGGGGAGACCCAGTACTTC; CDR3 protein: CASSPGLTGGETQYF
J gene: TRBJ1-2; V gene: TRBV27; clone size: many; D gene: TRBD1; CDR3 DNA: TGTGCCAGCAGTAGCCGGGACAGGGGACATGGCTACACCTTC; CDR3 protein: CASSSRDRGHGYTF
J gene: TRBJ2-7; V gene: TRBV2; clone size: many; D gene: .; CDR3 DNA: TGTGCCAGCGGATCCGGGTTCTCCTACGAGCAGTACTTC; CDR3 protein: CASGSGFSYEQYF
J gene: TRBJ1-4; V gene: TRBV4-3; clone size: many; D gene: .; CDR3 DNA: TGCGCCAGCAGCCAAGAGGGTCAGCCCTGGGAAAAACTGTTTTTT; CDR3 protein: CASSQEGQPWEKLFF